The clone carrying this TCR beta chain showed up just once. What it binds is unknown. These data originate in a study of T cells in localized non-small cell lung cancer. Study-wide points: A higher density of T cells in blood coincided with extended overall survival. One tumor region alone was sequenced, and heterogeneity therefore remains possible. Clonality of T cells reached its maximum in uninvolved adjacent lung, surpassing tumor.

Germline CDR1 SGHDT, CDR2 YYEEEE. V lost 0 bases and J lost 8, with 15 bases in between. The CDR3 runs 14 residues. The assay was immunoSEQ multiplex PCR, and TCRdb's table has in-frame clones only and misses some. The sample shows around 50,000 clones, around 84% of them seen only once. The receptor was isolated from a female donor with stage II lung adenocarcinoma. The sample here was PBMCs, taken before any cancer treatment. The chain carries TRBV5-6 and TRBJ2-7; D ambiguous. The CDR3 nucleotides are TGTGCCAGCAGCTTGGCCACCCTGGTCATCAAGCAGTACTTC. Translating gives CASSLATLVIKQYF. Full variable domain (rest looked up from reference TRBV5-6 and TRBJ2-7): DAGVTQSPTHLIKTRGQQVTLRCSPKSGHDTVSWYQQALGQGPQFIFQYYEEEERQRGNFPDRFSGHQFPNYSSELNVNALLLGDSALYLCASSLATLVIKQYFGPGTRLTVT.